A single T cell receptor beta chain is shown here with its context. This clone was counted a few times. Its antigen specificity is not known. One base away there is no much larger clone; base qualities are not given. The entire isolated RNA was reverse transcribed using the High Capacity cDNA Reverse Transcription Kit, and thus expressed TCRB transcripts were sequenced. Deep immunoSEQ sequencing was performed on naive, central memory and regulatory T cell samples, with an average of roughly 4 million total reads per sample. Sorted cells were lysed in RLT buffer and RNA was extracted with DNase-treated RNeasy Micro or Mini kits, depending on cell number. To prevent cross-contamination, each cell subset was processed individually, whereas patient and healthy donor samples were processed jointly. The immunoSEQ multiplex PCR was used to amplify TCRB sequences from cDNA, generating 87-bp fragments that spanned the CDR3 region. Sequencing of the amplicons was done on the Illumina HiSeq platform. The source study handled its data this way. Synthetic template baselines were used to correct PCR bias computationally, reads within Hamming distance 2 were collapsed together, and singletons that could not be merged were discarded. Reads were aligned against IMGT so that V, D and J genes, CDR3 length and insertions or deletions at six rearrangement sites could be assigned. Within each subset, clonotype counts were normalized to the number of sorted cells before true diversity and Gini coefficients were calculated with the tcR R package. Repertoire sharing was quantified using the overlap coefficient calculated on TCRB nucleotide sequences. As a proxy for the pre-selection repertoire, out-of-frame TCRB sequences from naive cells were analyzed. TCRdb obtained this table from immuneACCESS and retained in-frame rearrangements with V and J assigned. These tables miss some clones; where compared with another copy, unresolved V genes account for less than half of the shortfall, and the remainder is unexplained. The DNA gave D and trimming, while V, J and clone size come from that table. Present in this sample are under 450,000 clones, approximately 15% of which were seen just once. The leading ten clones occupy approximately 0.035% of the sample.

CDR1 and CDR2 are read off the germline V gene as MNHNS and SASEGT. V is pared back by 3 bases and J by 1 base, with 11 bases lying between the germline termini. The CDR3 sequence holds 15 residues, the cysteine and phenylalanine included. Only the CDR3 DNA stays, 45 bases, in frame from base 1. The entry originates in a study of beta chain features in type 1 diabetes (dated by TCRdb to the late 2010s). With respect to the entire study: Patients and healthy donors did not differ in mean age, gender distribution, total cell number or subset yield. Across all samples, around 100 million sorted cells were examined, and cell number per subset correlated strongly with RNA yield. The study compared TCRB repertoires of sorted circulating CD4+ T cell subsets between recently diagnosed type 1 diabetes patients and matched healthy donors. Regulatory and stem cell-like memory subsets were isolated from only 8 patients and 8 healthy donors, whereas naive and central memory subsets came from all 28 donors.

Results the study describes overall, beyond this receptor: In all four CD4+ subsets, TCRB CDR3 length was moderately but significantly shorter in type 1 diabetes patients. Because cDNA was sequenced instead of genomic DNA, activated cells with high expression could be over-represented, although the groups did not differ in activation or CD3 levels. PCR might favor shorter templates, but patient and control samples were amplified and corrected together, so any skew would affect both groups equally. Because small numbers of individuals were included in the HLA sub-analyses, any influence of HLA type on TCRB rearrangement was left unresolved. Patients with type 1 diabetes made fewer insertions and deleted more nucleotides at VDJ recombination sites, implying thymic rearrangement abnormalities. The naive, central memory and regulatory TCRB repertoires appeared to resemble one another more closely among patients than among healthy donors.

From each donor, a single peripheral blood sample of about 110 mL on average was drawn into heparinised tubes. Using a panel that included CD45RO, CCR7, CD25, CD127, CD95 and CD27, naive, central memory, regulatory and stem cell-like memory CD4+ T cells were sorted on a BD FACSAria II. A purity above 98% was achieved for all sorted populations. PBMCs were separated immediately by Lymphoprep density gradient centrifugation and were stained directly, without being cultured. So that batch effects would be minimized, each experiment stained and sorted samples in pairs, pairing one healthy donor with one patient.

Recombination joined TRBV6-1 with TRBJ2-3; D gene: possibly TRBD2, on 5 matching bases. Material for sequencing was naive CD4+ T cells from blood. In the paper's terms, the cell subset or site label means: true naive CD4+ T cells. This receptor was taken from a man aged 25-40 years in good health. The DNA is as follows: TGTGCCAGCAGTGAGAGAGGGCAGGGCACAGATACGCAGTATTTT. It encodes CASSERGQGTDTQYF.